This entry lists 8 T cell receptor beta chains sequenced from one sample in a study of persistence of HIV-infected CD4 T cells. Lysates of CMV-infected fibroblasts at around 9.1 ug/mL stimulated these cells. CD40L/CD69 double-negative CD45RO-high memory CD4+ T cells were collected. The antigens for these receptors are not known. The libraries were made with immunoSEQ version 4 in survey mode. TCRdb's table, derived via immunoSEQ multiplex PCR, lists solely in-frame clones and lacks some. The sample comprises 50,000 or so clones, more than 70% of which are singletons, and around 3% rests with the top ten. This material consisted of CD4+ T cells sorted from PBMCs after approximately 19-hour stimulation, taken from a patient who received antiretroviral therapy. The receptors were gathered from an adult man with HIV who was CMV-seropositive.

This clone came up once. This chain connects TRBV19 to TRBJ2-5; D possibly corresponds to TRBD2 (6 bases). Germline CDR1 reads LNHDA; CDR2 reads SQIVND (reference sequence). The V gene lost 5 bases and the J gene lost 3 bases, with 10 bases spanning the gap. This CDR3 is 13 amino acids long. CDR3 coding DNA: TGTGCCAGTAGTCCGGAGGGGAAAGAGACCCAGTACTTC. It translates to CASSPEGKETQYF.

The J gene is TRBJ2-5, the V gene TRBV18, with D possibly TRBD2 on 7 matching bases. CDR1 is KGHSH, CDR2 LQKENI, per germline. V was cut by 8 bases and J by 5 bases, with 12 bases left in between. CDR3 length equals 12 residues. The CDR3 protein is CASGGGGETQYF. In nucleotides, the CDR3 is TGTGCCAGCGGGGGGGGCGGTGAGACCCAGTACTTC.

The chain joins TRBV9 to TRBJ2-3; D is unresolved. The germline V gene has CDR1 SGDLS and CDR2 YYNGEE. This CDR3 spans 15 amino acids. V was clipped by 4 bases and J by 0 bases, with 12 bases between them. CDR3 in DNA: TGTGCCAGCAGCCACAGAGCGACTAGCACAGATACGCAGTATTTT. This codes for CASSHRATSTDTQYF.

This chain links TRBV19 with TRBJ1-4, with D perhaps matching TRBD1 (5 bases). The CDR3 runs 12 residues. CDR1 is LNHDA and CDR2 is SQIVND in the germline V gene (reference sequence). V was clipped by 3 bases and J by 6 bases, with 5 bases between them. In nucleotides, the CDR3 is TGTGCCAGTAGTATCAGGGATGAAAAACTGTTTTTT. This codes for CASSIRDEKLFF.

CDR3 DNA sequence: TGTGCCTGGGCGGACAGGATCGGAGCTTTCTTT. Amino acids: CAWADRIGAFF. The chain has TRBV30 and TRBJ1-1; 7 bases are shared with TRBD1. Germline-derived CDR1 and CDR2 are GTSNPN and SVGIG (reference sequence). The J segment lost 10 bases and the V segment lost 5 bases, leaving 7 bases of the junction unmatched. The CDR3 runs to 11 residues.

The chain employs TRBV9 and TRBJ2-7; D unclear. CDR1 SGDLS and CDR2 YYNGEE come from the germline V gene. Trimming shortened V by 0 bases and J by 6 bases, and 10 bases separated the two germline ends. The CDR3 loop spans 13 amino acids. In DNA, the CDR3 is TGTGCCAGCAGCGTAGTGCCAGATGGCGAGCAGTACTTC. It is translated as CASSVVPDGEQYF.

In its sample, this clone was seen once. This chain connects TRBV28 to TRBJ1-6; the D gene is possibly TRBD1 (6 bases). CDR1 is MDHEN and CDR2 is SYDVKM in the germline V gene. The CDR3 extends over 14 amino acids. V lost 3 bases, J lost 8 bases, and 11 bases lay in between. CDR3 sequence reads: CASSLGGRDSPLHF. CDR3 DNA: TGTGCCAGCAGTTTGGGGGGGCGCGATTCACCCCTCCACTTT. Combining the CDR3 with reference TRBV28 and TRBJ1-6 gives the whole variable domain DVKVTQSSRYLVKRTGEKVFLECVQDMDHENMFWYRQDPGLGLRLIYFSYDVKMKEKGDIPEGYSVSREKKERFSLILESASTNQTSMYLCASSLGGRDSPLHFGNGTRLTVT.

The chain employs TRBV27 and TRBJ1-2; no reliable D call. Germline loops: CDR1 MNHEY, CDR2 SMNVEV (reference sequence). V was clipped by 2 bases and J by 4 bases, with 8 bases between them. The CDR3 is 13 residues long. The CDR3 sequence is CASSLQRSYGYTF. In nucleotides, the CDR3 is TGTGCCAGCAGTTTACAGAGGAGCTATGGCTACACCTTC.